The TCR beta chain described here comes from a study of identifying expanded T cells in peripheral blood. Study-wide points: Variance in clone template counts between roughly two-week samples significantly increased with total template count across all healthy donors.

The V and J ends lost 3 bases and 5 bases respectively, with 8 bases between them. Germline lookup yields CDR1 SGHTA and CDR2 FQGNSA. CDR3 length: 12 residues. Sequencing was performed with immunoSEQ multiplex PCR; in TCRdb, only in-frame clones are kept and a portion is missing. Altogether around 85,000 clones are present, roughly 90% being singletons, with the ten largest covering approximately 2.6%. About this clone: No antigen is known for it.

The clonotype originates from a person aged 18 to 69 in good health. V and J are TRBV7-2 and TRBJ2-7, with D unclear. The sequenced material came from blood. CDR3 nucleotides: TGTGCCAGCAGCTTCCAGTCGAACGAGCAGTACTTC. The encoded protein is CASSFQSNEQYF.